The 7 T cell receptor beta chains in this list originate from one sample, sequenced in a study of preoperative IRX-2 immunotherapy in early breast cancer. TCRdb keeps only in-frame clones here, not all; method: immunoSEQ multiplex PCR. The sample includes 20,000 to 30,000 clones, around 96% of them seen just once. The treatment here: preoperative locoregional IRX-2 cytokine immunotherapy. The material sequenced was tumor tissue, taken after IRX-2 immunotherapy. Receptors were obtained from a human donor with breast cancer.

This chain links TRBV5-1 with TRBJ2-1, with D perhaps TRBD2 (6 bases). Deletions cut 4 bases from V and 0 bases from J, with 14 bases between. CDR1 and CDR2 (germline): SGHRS, YFSETQ. The CDR3 is 16 residues long. Here the CDR3 DNA reads TGCGCCAGCAGCCCGGTTGGGGGGAACTCCTACAATGAGCAGTTCTTC. Encoded protein: CASSPVGGNSYNEQFF.

This sequence joins TRBV4-1 and TRBJ2-3; 14 nucleotides agree with TRBD2. V lost 0 bases and J lost 6; bases outside the gene matches: 8. Germline CDR1 reads MGHRA; CDR2 reads YSYEKL. This CDR3 is built from 18 residues. Here the CDR3 reads CASSQDRSGLAGGDTQYF. The DNA for the CDR3 is TGCGCCAGCAGCCAAGATAGGTCCGGACTAGCGGGGGGTGATACGCAGTATTTT.

The chain couples TRBV19 to TRBJ1-2, with D hard to call. Per the germline V gene, CDR1 is LNHDA and CDR2 is SQIVND (reference sequence). The ends were cut back, 1 base at V and 2 bases at J, with 5 bases in the middle. This CDR3 has 13 amino acids. The CDR3 reads CASSIGWNYGYTF. In DNA form, the CDR3 reads TGTGCCAGTAGTATAGGATGGAACTATGGCTACACCTTC.

The chain links TRBV7-3 to TRBJ2-1; D remains ambiguous. The germline gives CDR1 SGHTA, CDR2 FQGTGA. This CDR3 region has 13 residues. Trimming removed 5 bases from V and 2 bases from J, with 7 bases in between. The CDR3 DNA sequence: TGTGCCAGCAGCCTTATAGCCTACAATGAGCAGTTCTTC. Translated, it gives CASSLIAYNEQFF.

The chain combines TRBV6-5 with TRBJ1-4; 9 bases match TRBD1. CDR1 is MNHEY and CDR2 is SVGAGI in the germline V gene. V shed 4 bases, J shed 7 bases, and the junction held 10 bases outside the gene matches. The CDR3 totals 16 residues. CDR3 DNA sequence: TGTGCCAGCAGTTCCCTCCCCGGGACAGGGCTTGAAAAACTGTTTTTT. This gives the protein CASSSLPGTGLEKLFF.

The rearrangement joins TRBV19 to TRBJ2-1; 9 bases align to TRBD1. V trimming: 5 bases; J trimming: 4 bases; junction bases outside the gene matches: 15. The CDR3 contains 18 residues. CDR1 LNHDA and CDR2 SQIVND come from the germline V gene (reference sequence). The CDR3 protein is CASSHYRARDREYNEQFF. The CDR3 DNA reads as TGTGCCAGTAGTCACTACCGGGCCCGGGACAGGGAATACAATGAGCAGTTCTTC.

This chain joins TRBV10-3 and TRBJ2-5, with 11 bases aligning to TRBD1. J gave up 2 bases and V 6 bases, and 5 bases lay outside the gene matches. CDR3 length: 15 residues. Germline CDR1 reads ENHRY; CDR2 reads SYGVKD. CDR3 residues: CAISRGDRGQETQYF. The CDR3 nucleotides read TGTGCCATCAGCCGAGGGGACAGGGGGCAAGAGACCCAGTACTTC.